The 9 T cell receptor beta chains listed next were all sequenced from one sample in a study of OX40 agonist ivuxolimab in advanced cancers. Generated by immunoSEQ multiplex PCR, the TCRdb table keeps only in-frame clones and is missing some. The data hold 100,000 or so clones, with 90% to 95% observed a single time. Sequenced material: CD4+ or CD8+ T cells sorted from blood, taken in a trial of the OX40 agonist ivuxolimab. The receptors here all came from an adult with an advanced solid tumor such as melanoma, head and neck, liver or kidney cancer.

The sample holds one count of this clone. The chain combines TRBV11-3 with TRBJ2-7; 7 bases align to TRBD2. This CDR3 comprises 14 residues. V shed 4 bases, J shed 7 bases, and the junction held 10 bases outside the gene matches. Germline CDR1 is SGHNT and CDR2 is YENEEA. The CDR3 protein is CASSYGLEPGEQYF. The CDR3 DNA reads TGTGCCAGCAGCTACGGACTAGAACCGGGGGAGCAGTACTTC. Supplemented by reference TRBV11-3 and TRBJ2-7, the full variable domain reads EAGVVQSPRYKIIEKKQPVAFWCNPISGHNTLYWYLQNLGQGPELLIRYENEEAVDDSQLPKDRFSAERLKGVDSTLKIQPAELGDSAVYLCASSYGLEPGEQYFGPGTRLTVT.

The rearrangement uses TRBV28 and TRBJ2-7; D remains ambiguous. CDR3 length: 13 amino acids. Looked up from germline, CDR1 is MDHEN and CDR2 is SYDVKM. V lost 5 bases and J 5 bases, leaving 13 bases between the germline ends. CDR3 nucleotides: TGTGCCAGCAGTCTACCTCACATGGACGAGCAGTACTTC. Residues: CASSLPHMDEQYF.

This clone was observed a single time. The V and J genes are TRBV2 and TRBJ1-4; unclear D gene. The CDR3 consists of 14 residues. Trimming took off 3 bases at V and 6 bases at J, with 11 bases between the two ends. The germline V gene encodes CDR1 SNHLY and CDR2 FYNNEI. The CDR3: CASSDGLGDEKLFF. CDR3 coding DNA: TGTGCCAGCAGTGATGGGCTGGGCGATGAAAAACTGTTTTTT.

The rearrangement uses TRBV19 and TRBJ1-1, with 8 bases lining up with TRBD1. The CDR3 consists of 15 residues. Per the germline V gene, CDR1 is LNHDA and CDR2 is SQIVND (reference sequence). Losses at the gene ends were 3 bases for V and 5 bases for J; bases not matched to a gene: 8. The CDR3 DNA reads as TGTGCCAGTAGTATGGGTAACAGGGGGAGGACTGAAGCTTTCTTT. Translating gives CASSMGNRGRTEAFF.

The chain recombines TRBV2 with TRBJ2-1; 14 bases are shared with TRBD2. Looked up from germline, CDR1 is SNHLY and CDR2 is FYNNEI. The CDR3 is 16 amino acids. Trimming took 3 bases from V and 4 from J; bases not matched to a gene: 2. The CDR3 DNA is TGTGCCAGCAGTGACCGACTAGCGGGAGGGTACAATGAGCAGTTCTTC. This sequence encodes CASSDRLAGGYNEQFF.

The chain has TRBV18 and TRBJ2-5; D is ambiguous. V was cut by 0 bases and J by 2 bases, with 7 bases left in between. The CDR3 totals 14 residues. Looked up from germline, CDR1 is KGHSH and CDR2 is LQKENI. The CDR3 region is CASSPPSRQETQYF. The CDR3 coding sequence is TGTGCCAGCTCACCACCAAGTCGACAAGAGACCCAGTACTTC.

This CDR3 reads CASSSAGLAYSEQYF. The CDR3 nucleotides read TGTGCCAGCAGTTCCGCGGGACTAGCATATTCCGAGCAGTACTTC. This chain links TRBV6-6 with TRBJ2-7; 9 bases fit TRBD2. CDR1 and CDR2 from the germline V gene are MNHNY and SVGAGI (reference sequence). This CDR3 has 15 amino acids. The J segment lost 6 bases and the V segment lost 4 bases, leaving 10 bases of the junction unmatched.

This clone was detected only once. V and J are TRBV19 and TRBJ2-3; no reliable D call. Trimming pared 4 bases from V and 2 bases from J, leaving 7 bases between. Germline-derived CDR1 and CDR2 are LNHDA and SQIVND (reference sequence). This CDR3 region has 13 residues. CDR3 DNA sequence: TGTGCCAGTAGTAACTGGTACACAGATACGCAGTATTTT. Translating gives CASSNWYTDTQYF.

The chain combines TRBV7-8 with TRBJ2-7, with TRBD1 matching over 11 bases. The CDR3 has 20 amino acids. V lost 1 base to trimming and J lost 1 base; unmatched junction nucleotides: 15. Germline V CDR1 and CDR2: SGHVS, FQNEAQ. The CDR3 here is CASSLVGRWGTGGASYEQYF. The CDR3 region has the DNA TGTGCCAGCAGCTTAGTAGGGAGGTGGGGGACAGGGGGGGCGTCCTACGAGCAGTACTTC.